This TCR beta chain appears in the sequencing data of a study of radiation and T cells in renal cell carcinoma. Assay used: immunoSEQ multiplex PCR; TCRdb lists only in-frame clones, some missing. Of around 74,000 clones listed, less than 85% were seen once; the top ten hold about 2.5%. This clone was seen a single time. Its specificity is unknown. Study results and caveats: From baseline, blood top tumor clonotypes peaked at 2 weeks post-radiation. Baseline intratumoral clonotype presence is unknown without pretreatment biopsies.

The time point was: blood 4 weeks post-SBRT, at nephrectomy. This sample's treatment: 15 Gy SBRT to primary tumor, nephrectomy 4 weeks later. Nephrectomy followed 15 Gy stereotactic body radiation by 4 weeks. The tumor was a clear cell renal cell carcinoma. This specimen consisted of blood, obtained from a patient whose treatment included radiotherapy and nephrectomy. This receptor was obtained from a woman aged 60-75 years with renal cell carcinoma.

In DNA, the CDR3 is TGTGCCACCCGTGACAGGGGCCTCGATGAGCAGTTCTTC. It is translated as CATRDRGLDEQFF. The chain combines TRBV15 with TRBJ2-1; TRBD1 aligns across 8 bases. Germline lookup yields CDR1 LNHNV and CDR2 YYDKDF (reference sequence). After removal of 8 bases from V and 8 bases from J, the junction contained 8 bases not matched to a gene. The CDR3 has 13 amino acids.